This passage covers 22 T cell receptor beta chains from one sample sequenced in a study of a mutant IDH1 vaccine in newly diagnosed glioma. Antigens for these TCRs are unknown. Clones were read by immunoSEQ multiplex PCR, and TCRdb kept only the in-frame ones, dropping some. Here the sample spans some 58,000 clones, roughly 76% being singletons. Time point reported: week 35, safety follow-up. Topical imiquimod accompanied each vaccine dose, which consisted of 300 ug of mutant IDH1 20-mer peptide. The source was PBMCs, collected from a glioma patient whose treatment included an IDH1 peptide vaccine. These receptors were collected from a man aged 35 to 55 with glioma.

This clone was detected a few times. CDR3 sequence: CASSPGTGGSSAFF. CDR3 bases: TGTGCCAGTAGTCCCGGGACAGGGGGCTCCAGCGCTTTCTTT. The chain carries TRBV19 and TRBJ1-1; 12 bases are a match to TRBD1. The ends lost 5 bases at V and 11 bases at J; junction bases unmatched: 9. Germline V gene sequence: CDR1 LNHDA, CDR2 SQIVND (reference sequence). This CDR3 is 14 amino acids long.

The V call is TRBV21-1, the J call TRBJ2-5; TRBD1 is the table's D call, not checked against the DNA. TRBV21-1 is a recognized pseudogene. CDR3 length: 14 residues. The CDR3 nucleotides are TGTGCCAGCAGCAAAGTGGCAGGGGCGGAGACCCAGTACTTC. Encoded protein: CASSKVAGAETQYF.

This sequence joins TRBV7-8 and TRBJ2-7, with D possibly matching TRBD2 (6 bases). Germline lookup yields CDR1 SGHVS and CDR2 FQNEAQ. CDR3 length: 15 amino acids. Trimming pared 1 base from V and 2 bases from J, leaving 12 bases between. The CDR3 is CASSLGRDVAYEQYF. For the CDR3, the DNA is TGTGCCAGCAGCTTAGGGAGGGACGTCGCCTACGAGCAGTACTTC.

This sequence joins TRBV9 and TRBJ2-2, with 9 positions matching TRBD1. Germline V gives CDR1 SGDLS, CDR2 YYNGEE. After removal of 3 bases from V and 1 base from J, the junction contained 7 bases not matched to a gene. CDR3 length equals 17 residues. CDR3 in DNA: TGTGCCAGCAGCGCAAACCGGGACAGGGTGAACACCGGGGAGCTGTTTTTT. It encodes CASSANRDRVNTGELFF.

The CDR3 DNA follows: TGCGCCAGCAGCCCGGGACAGGGGTATGGCTACACCTTC. Translation gives CASSPGQGYGYTF. This chain links TRBV4-3 with TRBJ1-2; 10 bases align to TRBD1. This CDR3 is built from 13 residues. V lost 4 bases, J lost 5 bases, and 1 base stayed unmatched. CDR1 and CDR2 (germline): LGHNA, YSLEER.

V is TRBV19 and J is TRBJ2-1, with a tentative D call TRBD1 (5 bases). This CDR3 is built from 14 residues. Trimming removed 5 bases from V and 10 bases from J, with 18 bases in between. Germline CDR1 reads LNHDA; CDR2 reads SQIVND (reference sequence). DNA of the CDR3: TGTGCCAGTAGTCCCCCAGGCAGACCAGGGGAGCAGTTCTTC. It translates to CASSPPGRPGEQFF.

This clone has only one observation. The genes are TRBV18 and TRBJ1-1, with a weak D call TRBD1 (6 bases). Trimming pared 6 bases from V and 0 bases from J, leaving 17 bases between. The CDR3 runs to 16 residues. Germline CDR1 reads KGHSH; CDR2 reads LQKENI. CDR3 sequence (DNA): TGTGCCAGCTCGAACCATCCAGGGGTTTTGAACACTGAAGCTTTCTTT. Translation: CASSNHPGVLNTEAFF.

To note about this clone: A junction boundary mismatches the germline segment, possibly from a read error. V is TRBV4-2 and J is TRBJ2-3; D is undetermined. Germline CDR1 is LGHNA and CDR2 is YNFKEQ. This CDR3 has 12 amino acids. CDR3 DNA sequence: TGTGCCAGCAGCCAAGATCACCTCCTTATGCATTTT. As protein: CASSQDHLLMHF.

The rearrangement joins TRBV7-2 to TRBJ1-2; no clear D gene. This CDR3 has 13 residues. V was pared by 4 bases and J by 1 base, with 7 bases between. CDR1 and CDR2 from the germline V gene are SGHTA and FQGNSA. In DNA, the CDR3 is TGTGCCAGCAGCTCATCCCTTAACTATGGCTACACCTTC. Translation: CASSSSLNYGYTF.

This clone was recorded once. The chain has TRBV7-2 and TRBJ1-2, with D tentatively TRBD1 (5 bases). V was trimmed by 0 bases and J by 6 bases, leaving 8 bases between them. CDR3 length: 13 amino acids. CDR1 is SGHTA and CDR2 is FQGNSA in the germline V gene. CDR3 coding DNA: TGTGCCAGCAGCTTAGCCGGGACCAATGGCTACACCTTC. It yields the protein CASSLAGTNGYTF. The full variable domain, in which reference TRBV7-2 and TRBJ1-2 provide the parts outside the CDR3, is GAGVSQSPSNKVTEKGKDVELRCDPISGHTALYWYRQSLGQGLEFLIYFQGNSAPDKSGLPSDRFSAERTGGSVSTLTIQRTQQEDSAVYLCASSLAGTNGYTFGSGTRLTVV.

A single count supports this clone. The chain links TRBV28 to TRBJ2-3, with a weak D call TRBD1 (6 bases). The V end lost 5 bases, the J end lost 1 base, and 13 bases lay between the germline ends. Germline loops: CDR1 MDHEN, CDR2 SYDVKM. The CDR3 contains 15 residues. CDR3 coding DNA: TGTGCCAGCAGTCCCTCACAGGGTGGCACAGATACGCAGTATTTT. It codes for CASSPSQGGTDTQYF.

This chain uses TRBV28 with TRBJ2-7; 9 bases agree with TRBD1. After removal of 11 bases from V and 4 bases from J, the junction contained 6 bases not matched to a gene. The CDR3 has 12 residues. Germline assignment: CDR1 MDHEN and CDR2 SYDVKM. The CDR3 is CAAWTGDYEQYF. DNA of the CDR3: TGTGCCGCCTGGACAGGGGATTACGAGCAGTACTTC.

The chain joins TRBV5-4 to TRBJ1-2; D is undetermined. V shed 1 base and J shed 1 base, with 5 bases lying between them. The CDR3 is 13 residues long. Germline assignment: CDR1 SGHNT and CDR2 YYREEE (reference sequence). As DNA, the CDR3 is TGTGCCAGCAGCTTGCCGGATAACTATGGCTACACCTTC. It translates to CASSLPDNYGYTF.

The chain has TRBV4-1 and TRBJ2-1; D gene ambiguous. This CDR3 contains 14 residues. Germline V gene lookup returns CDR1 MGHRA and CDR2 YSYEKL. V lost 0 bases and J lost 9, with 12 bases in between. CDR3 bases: TGCGCCAGCAGCCAAGAGCTAGTTTACGGTGAGCAGTTCTTC. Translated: CASSQELVYGEQFF.

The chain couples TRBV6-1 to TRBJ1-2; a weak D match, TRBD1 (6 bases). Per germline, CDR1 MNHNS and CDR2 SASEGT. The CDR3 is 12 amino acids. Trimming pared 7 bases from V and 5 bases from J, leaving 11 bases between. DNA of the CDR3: TGTGCCAGCAAGCGGGACACTTATGGCTACACCTTC. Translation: CASKRDTYGYTF.

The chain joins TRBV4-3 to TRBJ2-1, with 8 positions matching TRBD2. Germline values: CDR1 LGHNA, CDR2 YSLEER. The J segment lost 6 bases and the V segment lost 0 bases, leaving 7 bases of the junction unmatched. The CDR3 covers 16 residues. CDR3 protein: CASSQDGGLGANEQFF. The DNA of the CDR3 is TGCGCCAGCAGCCAAGACGGGGGACTAGGGGCCAATGAGCAGTTCTTC.

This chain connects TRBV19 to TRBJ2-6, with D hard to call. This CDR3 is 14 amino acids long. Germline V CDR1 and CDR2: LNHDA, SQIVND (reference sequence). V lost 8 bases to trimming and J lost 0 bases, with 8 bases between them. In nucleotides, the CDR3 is TGTGCCAGTCAGAAAAGCTCTGGGGCCAACGTCCTGACTTTC. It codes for CASQKSSGANVLTF.

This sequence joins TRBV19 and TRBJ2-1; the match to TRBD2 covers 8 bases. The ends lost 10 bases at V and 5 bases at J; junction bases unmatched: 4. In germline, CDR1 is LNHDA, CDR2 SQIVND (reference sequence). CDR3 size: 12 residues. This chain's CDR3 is CATGLGDNEQFF. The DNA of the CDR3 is TGTGCCACGGGACTAGGAGACAATGAGCAGTTCTTC.

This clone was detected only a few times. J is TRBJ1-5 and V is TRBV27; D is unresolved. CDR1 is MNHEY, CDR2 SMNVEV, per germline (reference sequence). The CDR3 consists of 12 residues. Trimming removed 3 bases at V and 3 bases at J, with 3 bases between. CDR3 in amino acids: CASSFLNQPQHF. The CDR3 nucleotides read TGTGCCAGCAGTTTTCTCAATCAGCCCCAGCATTTT.

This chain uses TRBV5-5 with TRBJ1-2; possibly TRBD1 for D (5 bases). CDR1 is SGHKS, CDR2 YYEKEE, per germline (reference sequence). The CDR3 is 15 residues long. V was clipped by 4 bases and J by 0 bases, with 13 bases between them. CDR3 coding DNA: TGTGCCAGCAGCAGGGACGGAGGGGCTAACTATGGCTACACCTTC. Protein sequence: CASSRDGGANYGYTF.

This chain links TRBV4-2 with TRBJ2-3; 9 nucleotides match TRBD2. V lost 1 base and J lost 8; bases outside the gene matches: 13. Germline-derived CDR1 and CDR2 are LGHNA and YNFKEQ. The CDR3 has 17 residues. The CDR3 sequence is CASSQARRGGTAGTQYF. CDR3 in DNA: TGTGCCAGCAGCCAAGCACGGCGGGGGGGCACCGCCGGTACGCAGTATTTT.

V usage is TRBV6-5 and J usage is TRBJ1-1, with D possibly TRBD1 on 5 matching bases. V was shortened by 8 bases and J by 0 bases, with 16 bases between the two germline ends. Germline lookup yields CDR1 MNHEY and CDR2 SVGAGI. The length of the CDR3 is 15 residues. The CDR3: CASRNHDRLNTEAFF. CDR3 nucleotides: TGTGCCAGCCGTAATCACGACAGACTGAACACTGAAGCTTTCTTT.